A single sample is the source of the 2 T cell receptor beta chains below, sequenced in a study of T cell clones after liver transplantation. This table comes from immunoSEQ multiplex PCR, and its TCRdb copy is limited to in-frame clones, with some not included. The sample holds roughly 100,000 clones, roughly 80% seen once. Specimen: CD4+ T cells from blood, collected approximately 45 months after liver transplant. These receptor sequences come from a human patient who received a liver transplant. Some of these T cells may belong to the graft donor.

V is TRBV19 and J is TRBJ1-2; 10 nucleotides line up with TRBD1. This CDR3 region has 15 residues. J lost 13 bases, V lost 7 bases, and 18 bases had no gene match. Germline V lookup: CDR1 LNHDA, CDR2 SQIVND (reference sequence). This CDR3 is CASKTGGASPLFGTF. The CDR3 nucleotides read TGTGCCAGTAAGACAGGGGGCGCTTCCCCTCTTTTTGGCACCTTC.

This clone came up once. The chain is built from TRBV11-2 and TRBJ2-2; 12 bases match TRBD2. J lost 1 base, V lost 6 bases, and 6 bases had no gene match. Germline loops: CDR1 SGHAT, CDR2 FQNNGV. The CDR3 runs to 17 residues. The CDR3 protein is CASSFALAGGNTGELFF. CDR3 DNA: TGTGCCAGCAGTTTCGCACTAGCGGGAGGGAACACCGGGGAGCTGTTTTTT.